This T cell receptor beta chain is drawn from a study of blood T cell repertoires in COVID-19 (TCRdb year 2020). At the level of the whole study: Samples covering the acute and convalescent phases of COVID-19 were provided by collaborators in the United States, Italy and Spain. The material from the prospective study consisted of cDNA or gDNA derived from T cells, B-cell-depleted T cells, or PBMCs. Deeply sampled blood TCRbeta repertoires from subjects exposed to, actively infected with, or recovered from COVID-19 were included in the dataset. A freely available public database, intended as a resource for researchers studying the immune response to SARS-CoV-2, is where the repertoires were released. The samples were drawn from two sources: the first 160 participants of the ongoing ImmuneRACE study, and 1,000 to 1,500 subjects contributed by 6 global collaborators. A de-identified subject ID, COVID-19 status, age in years and sex were almost always included in the sample metadata. Where available, HLA class I and class II types were taken from metadata supplied by the sample provider and were not determined by assay-based typing. Broad study findings and their caveats: Clinical and demographic metadata were provided uncurated, with the amount varying by source and participant.

This clone was observed a handful of times. No antigen is known for it. No base qualities exist here, and no much larger clone lies one base off it. The germline V gene encodes CDR1 LNHDA and CDR2 SQIVND (reference sequence). Taken from cysteine to phenylalanine, the CDR3 has 13 residues. Only the CDR3 region is kept as DNA, spanning 39 bases read in frame from base 1. Germline trimming amounts to 6 bases on V and 1 base on J, with 1 as the count of junction bases outside the gene matches. TCRbeta CDR3 regions were amplified from genomic DNA using the immunoSEQ Assay, a bias-controlled multiplex PCR. Under the source paper's analysis protocol: Nucleated cell counts per sample were estimated from amplification of reference gene primers within the assay. To quantify the absolute abundance of each unique TCRbeta CDR3 rearrangement, sequence reads were collapsed and filtered. For each sample, productive Simpson clonality was calculated by taking the square root of Simpson's diversity index across productive rearrangements. The table comes from immuneACCESS by way of TCRdb, which keeps in-frame sequences with V and J called. Part of the clones is missing from these tables; in studies checked, under half for an unresolved V gene and the rest for unknown reasons. That table furnishes V, J and clone size, whereas the DNA furnished D and trimming. The sample table shows over 200,000 clones, and roughly 80% are seen once. About 2% of the sample is taken by the ten largest.

In the prospective study, participants were roughly 18 to 89 years old, resided in fewer than 25 geographic areas of the United States, and were enrolled through a virtual design. To assign participants to cohorts, the prospective study relied on clinical history that participants themselves reported in a screening survey and a study questionnaire. For ImmuneRACE Cohort 3, a participant was defined as recovered based on two consecutive negative NP/OP PCR tests, clearance by a healthcare professional, or resolution of symptoms. Mobile phlebotomists in the prospective study collected whole blood, serum and a nasopharyngeal or oropharyngeal swab from every participant. Prospective study participants could optionally give additional blood draws and questionnaires over a roughly two-month period. Before DNA extraction, prospective study blood samples were shipped either frozen or at room temperature.

The TCR originated in a man in his 60s who had recovered from COVID-19. The sequence links TRBV19 to TRBJ2-5, with TRBD1 matching 8 junction bases. The source material was PBMCs or T cells enriched from blood (not recorded which). The encoded CDR3 is CASRGQAQETQYF. The nucleotide sequence reads TGTGCCAGTAGGGGACAGGCCCAAGAGACCCAGTACTTC. Here the CDR3 is joined to the reference TRBV19 and TRBJ2-5 genes, and the full variable domain is: DGGITQSPKYLFRKEGQNVTLSCEQNLNHDAMYWYRQDPGQGLRLIYYSQIVNDFQKGDIAEGYSVSREKKESFPLTVTSAQKNPTAFYLCASRGQAQETQYFGPGTRLLVL.